This T cell receptor (beta chain) was retrieved from a study of T-cell reconstitution after alpha-beta-depleted transplantation in children. Overall study findings and caveats: Several hundred expanded graft clones reportedly supplied alpha-beta T cells about two months after transplant. Several patients had high TCRbeta diversity at day 60; it came from surviving recipient T cells and thymic progenitors. T-cell counts and diversity at one year following transplant were attributed mainly to newly produced T cells.

Per the germline V gene, CDR1 is SGHKS and CDR2 is YYEKEE (reference sequence). The ends were cut back, 2 bases at V and 10 bases at J, with 13 bases in the middle. The CDR3 spans 13 residues. Molecular barcoding with unique molecular identifiers was used for the TCRbeta library. Each CDR3 protein gets one entry after TCRdb re-called the PCR reads with MiXCR. The sample has 800,000 to 1,000,000 distinct CDR3 sequences, 25% to 30% seen once. Of note for this clonotype: Its antigen is as yet unknown.

This TCR was sampled from a boy in the first two years of life who had a stem cell transplant for SCID, so the T cells may come from the graft donor. V and J are TRBV5-5 and TRBJ2-1; perhaps TRBD2 as D (5 bases). The sequencing used PBMCs, mostly from graft donor cells, collected 360 days after TCRalphabeta/CD19-depleted stem cell transplant. The CDR3 bases are TGTGCCAGCAGCTTTCTAGCACAGCGAGAGCAGTTCTTC. Protein sequence: CASSFLAQREQFF.